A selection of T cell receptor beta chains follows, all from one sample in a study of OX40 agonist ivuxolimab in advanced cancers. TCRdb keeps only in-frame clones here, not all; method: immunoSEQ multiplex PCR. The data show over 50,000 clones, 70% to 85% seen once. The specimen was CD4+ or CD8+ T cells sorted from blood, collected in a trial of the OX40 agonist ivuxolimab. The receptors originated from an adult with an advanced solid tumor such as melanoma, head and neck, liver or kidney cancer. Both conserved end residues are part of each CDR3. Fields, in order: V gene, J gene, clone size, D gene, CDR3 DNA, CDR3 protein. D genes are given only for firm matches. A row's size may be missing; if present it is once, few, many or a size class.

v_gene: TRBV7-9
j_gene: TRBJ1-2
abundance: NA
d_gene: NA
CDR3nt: TGTGCCAGCAGCTCAGACAACTACTATGGCTACACCTTC
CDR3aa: CASSSDNYYGYTF

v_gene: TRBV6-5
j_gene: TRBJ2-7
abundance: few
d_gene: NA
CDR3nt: TGTGCCAGCTGTTTAGGGCGGGGAGGCGGGTACGAGCAGTACTTC
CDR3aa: CASCLGRGGGYEQYF

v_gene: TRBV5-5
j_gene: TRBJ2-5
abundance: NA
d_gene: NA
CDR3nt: TGTGCCAGCAGCTTGTGGGGAGGGGGGCTTGAGACCCAGTACTTC
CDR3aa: CASSLWGGGLETQYF

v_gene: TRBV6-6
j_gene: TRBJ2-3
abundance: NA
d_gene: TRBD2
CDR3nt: TGTGCCACTACACCCCGGGGGGGGAGTAGCACAGATACGCAGTATTTT
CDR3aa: CATTPRGGSSTDTQYF

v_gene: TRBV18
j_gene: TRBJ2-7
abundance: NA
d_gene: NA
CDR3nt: TGTGCCAGCTCACCAAGCTTGGGGGTGGTATCCGAGCAGTACTTC
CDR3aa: CASSPSLGVVSEQYF

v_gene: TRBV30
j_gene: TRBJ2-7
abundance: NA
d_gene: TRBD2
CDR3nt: TGTGCCTGGAGGCATCCGGGGGGGGCCCTCTACGAGCAGTACTTC
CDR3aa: CAWRHPGGALYEQYF

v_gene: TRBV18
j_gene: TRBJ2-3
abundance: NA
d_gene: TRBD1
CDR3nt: TGTGCCAGCTCACCATACCCCGGGACAGGGGCCGGCACAGATACGCAGTATTTT
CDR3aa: CASSPYPGTGAGTDTQYF

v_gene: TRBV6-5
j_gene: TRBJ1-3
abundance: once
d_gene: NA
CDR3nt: TGTGCCAGCAGCAGGAACTCTGGAAACACCATATATTTT
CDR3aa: CASSRNSGNTIYF

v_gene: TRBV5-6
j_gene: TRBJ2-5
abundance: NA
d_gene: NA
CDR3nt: TGTGCCAGCAGCTTGGTAGAGAGGGGAGAGACCCAGTACTTC
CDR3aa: CASSLVERGETQYF

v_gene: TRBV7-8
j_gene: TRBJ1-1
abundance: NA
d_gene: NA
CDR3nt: TGTGCCAGCAGCCTATTGAACACTGAAGCTTTCTTT
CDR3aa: CASSLLNTEAFF

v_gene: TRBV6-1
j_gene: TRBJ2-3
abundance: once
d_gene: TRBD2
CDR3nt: TGTGCCAGCAGTGCACGAGCGGGGGGGCTGACAGATACGCAGTATTTT
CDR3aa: CASSARAGGLTDTQYF

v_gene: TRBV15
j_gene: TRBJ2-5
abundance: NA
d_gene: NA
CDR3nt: TGTGCCACCAGCAGAGGAAGACAAGAGACCCAGTACTTC
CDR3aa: CATSRGRQETQYF

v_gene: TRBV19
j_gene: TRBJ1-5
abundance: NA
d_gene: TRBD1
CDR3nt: TGTGCCAGTAGTATCGGACAGGGGGACATAGTCTGGCAGCCCCAGCATTTT
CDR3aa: CASSIGQGDIVWQPQHF

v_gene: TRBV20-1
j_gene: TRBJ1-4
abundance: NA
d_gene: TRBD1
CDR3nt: TGCAGTGGACAGGGGAATGAAAAACTGTTTTTT
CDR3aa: CSGQGNEKLFF

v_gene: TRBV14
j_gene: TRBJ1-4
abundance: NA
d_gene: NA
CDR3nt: TGTGCCAGCAGCAGGGGCCTCTATGAAAAACTGTTTTTT
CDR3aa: CASSRGLYEKLFF

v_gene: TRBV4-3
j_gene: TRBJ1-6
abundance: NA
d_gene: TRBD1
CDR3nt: TGCGCCAGCAGCCAAGTCCCACAGGGGGCAAATTCACCCCTCCACTTT
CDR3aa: CASSQVPQGANSPLHF

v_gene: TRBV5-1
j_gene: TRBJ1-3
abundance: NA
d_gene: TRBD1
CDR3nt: TGCGCCAGCAGCCCAGGGACAGCTGGGAACACCATATATTTT
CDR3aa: CASSPGTAGNTIYF

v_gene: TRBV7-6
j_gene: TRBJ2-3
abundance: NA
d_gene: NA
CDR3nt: TGTGCCAGCAGCGGTGGGGTCACAGATACGCAGTATTTT
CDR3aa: CASSGGVTDTQYF

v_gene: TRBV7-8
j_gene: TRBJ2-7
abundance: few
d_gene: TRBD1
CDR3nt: TGTGCCAGCAGTCGGGACAGGGGGTACGAGCAGTACTTC
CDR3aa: CASSRDRGYEQYF

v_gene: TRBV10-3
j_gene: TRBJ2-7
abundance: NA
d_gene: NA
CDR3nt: TGTGCCATCAGTGAGTCGACAGCCGTTCCCTACGAGCAGTACTTC
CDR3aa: CAISESTAVPYEQYF

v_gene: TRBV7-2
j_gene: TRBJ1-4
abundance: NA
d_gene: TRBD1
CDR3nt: TGTGCCAGCAGCGCCGGGACAGGCTTAAAACTGTTTTTT
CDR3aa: CASSAGTGLKLFF

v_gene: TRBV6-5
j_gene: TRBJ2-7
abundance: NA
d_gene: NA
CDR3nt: TGTGCCAGCAGTTACTCGCGCAGGGCATCTTACGAGCAGTACTTC
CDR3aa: CASSYSRRASYEQYF

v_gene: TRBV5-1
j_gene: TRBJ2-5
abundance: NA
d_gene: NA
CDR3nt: TGCGCCAGCAGCCCGCGTGGGGGCAGCGGGGAGACCCAGTACTTC
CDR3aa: CASSPRGGSGETQYF

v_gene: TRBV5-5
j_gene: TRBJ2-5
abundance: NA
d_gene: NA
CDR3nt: TGTGCCAGCAGCCCCCCCGGGACATCAGGAGAGACCCAGTACTTC
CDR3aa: CASSPPGTSGETQYF